A single sample gave rise to the 3 T cell receptor beta chains below, sequenced in a study of T cell clonotyping in hematopoietic cell transplantation. Here immunoSEQ multiplex PCR was the method, and the copy in TCRdb shows in-frame clones only, minus some. The sample carries more than 40,000 clones, around 96% recorded once. The sequenced sample consisted of peripheral blood mononuclear cells. All receptors derive from a man aged 30-40 years in good health. Some clones in this sample may be carry-over from other donors' samples.

In its sample, this clone was seen once. J is TRBJ1-3 and V is TRBV6-5; D is undetermined. Trimming shortened V by 4 bases and J by 4 bases, and 11 bases separated the two germline ends. The CDR3 is 14 amino acids. CDR1 is MNHEY and CDR2 is SVGAGI in the germline V gene. The CDR3 loop is CASSSGLQGNTIYF. The CDR3 DNA reads TGTGCCAGCAGTTCAGGACTGCAGGGAAACACCATATATTTT.

The chain couples TRBV19 to TRBJ2-2; TRBD1 matches at 9 bases. J lost 5 bases, V lost 5 bases, and 12 bases had no gene match. Germline V gives CDR1 LNHDA, CDR2 SQIVND (reference sequence). The CDR3 totals 17 residues. The CDR3 coding sequence is TGTGCCAGTAGTCCCACCGGGACAGGGTACGATACCGGGGAGCTGTTTTTT. Amino acid sequence: CASSPTGTGYDTGELFF.

The chain uses TRBV5-1 and TRBJ2-6; D is undetermined. The length of the CDR3 is 17 residues. V was trimmed by 2 bases and J by 0 bases, leaving 12 bases between them. Per germline, CDR1 SGHRS and CDR2 YFSETQ. CDR3 residues: CASSFSGDISGANVLTF. The DNA of the CDR3 is TGCGCCAGCAGCTTCTCAGGAGATATCTCTGGGGCCAACGTCCTGACTTTC.